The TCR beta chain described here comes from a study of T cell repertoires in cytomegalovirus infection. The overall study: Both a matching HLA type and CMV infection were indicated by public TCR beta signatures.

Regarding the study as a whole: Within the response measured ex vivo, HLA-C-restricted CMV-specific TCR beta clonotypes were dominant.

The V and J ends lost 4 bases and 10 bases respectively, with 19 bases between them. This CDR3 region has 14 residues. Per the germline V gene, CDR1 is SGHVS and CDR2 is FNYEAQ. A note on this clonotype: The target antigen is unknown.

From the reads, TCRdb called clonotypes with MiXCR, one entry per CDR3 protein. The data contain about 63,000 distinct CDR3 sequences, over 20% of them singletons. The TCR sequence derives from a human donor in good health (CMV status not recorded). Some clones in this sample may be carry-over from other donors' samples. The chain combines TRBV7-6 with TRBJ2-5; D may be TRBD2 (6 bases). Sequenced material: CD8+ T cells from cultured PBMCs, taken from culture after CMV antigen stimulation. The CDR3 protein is CASSSGTLIGDQYF. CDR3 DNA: TGTGCCAGCAGCTCCGGGACTCTAATTGGGGACCAGTACTTC.